This TCR beta chain was sequenced for a study of vaccination effects on CD4 cells after COVID-19 (dated by TCRdb to 2021 to 2024). Looking at the study overall: The ViraFEST assay stimulated PBMC with viral peptide pools and then used TCR sequencing to identify antigen-specific CD4+ T cell clonotypes by expansion. SARS-CoV-2 spike-specific CD4+ TCR repertoires from before and after mRNA vaccination were compared in COVID-19 convalescent patients and in infection-naive vaccine recipients. Roughly 1.9 million PBMC per well were cultured with approximately 10 ug/ml peptides in IMDM containing approximately 4.5% human AB serum, 10 IU/ml IL-2 and gentamicin. In the study, cultures from other donors were sequenced using the Oncomine TCR Beta short-read assay on an Illumina iSeq 100. Altogether, 10 COVID-19 convalescent patients and a handful of SARS-CoV-2-naive healthy vaccine recipients made up the full study. Participants received two doses of either the BNT162b2 or the mRNA-1273 mRNA SARS-CoV-2 vaccine. The full study reports these points: At late post-vaccination timepoints, both infection-induced and vaccine-induced clones showed marked clonal contraction, consistent with waning T cell responses. The study was limited by a small number of convalescent patients and lacked early post-infection timepoints. Among healthy vaccine recipients, nearly all vaccine-induced clones were SARS-CoV-2 mono-reactive, and only 1 of 255 was cross-reactive with common cold coronaviruses.

From the cysteine up to the phenylalanine, the CDR3 has a length of 11 residues. The kept DNA is CDR3 alone, 33 bases in frame from the first base. Per the germline V gene, MNHNS is the CDR1 and SASEGT is the CDR2. V and J are truncated by 2 bases and 11 bases respectively, leaving an intervening sequence of 7 bases. With regard to this clone: Its target antigen remains unknown. Base-call qualities are not available, and no considerably larger clone is one nucleotide away.

After roughly 11 days of culture, CD4+ T cells were isolated with the EasySep CD4+ T cell isolation kit. The absence of prior SARS-CoV-2 infection in healthy vaccine recipients was confirmed by negative nucleocapsid antibodies before and after vaccination. On days 3 and 7, half of the culture medium was replaced with fresh IL-2-containing medium. Each peptide stimulation condition was cultured in triplicate wells unless otherwise noted. PBMC were separated from whole blood using Ficoll-Paque Plus gradient centrifugation and were then either cryopreserved at -140C or used fresh. Genomic DNA was extracted from cultured CD4+ T cells with the QIAamp micro DNA kit. Library construction relied on the immunoSEQ multiplex PCR assay. DNA from the cultured and isolated CD4+ T cells underwent TCR beta CDR3 sequencing. The original pipeline was this. The analysis removed non-productive TCR sequences, trimmed reads to the CDR3 region, and retained only CDR3s that were 7 or more amino acids long. Antigen-specific clonotypes were identified with the MANAFEST web app by comparing expansion in peptide wells against reference cultures. Positive clones required FDR<0.05 expansion versus reference and all other wells, odds ratio above 5, and frequency above 0.1% in two replicate wells. A clonotype was defined as cross-reactive if the clonotype was significantly expanded both in SARS-CoV-2 spike wells and in at least one common cold coronavirus spike condition. Levenshtein distance calculated with the stringdist R package was used to assess CDR3 similarity, and unrooted trees were constructed with ape in R 3.6.1. TCRdb provides this immuneACCESS table in a form limited to in-frame rearrangements. Some clones are lacking; in checked studies, under half of them reflect an unresolved V gene, and why the rest are absent is not known. That table gives V, J and clone size, and the DNA gave D and trimming. The sample table holds tens of thousands of clones, of which approximately 80% were seen once. The top ten hold around 2.1% of the sample.

The clonotype was recovered from a human donor who received a COVID-19 vaccine. The chain joins TRBV6-1 to TRBJ1-5, with the D gene uncertain. Sequencing was performed on CD4+ T cells from PBMCs cultured without peptide, taken before COVID-19 vaccination. The encoded CDR3 is CASSERWAQHF. The sequence in DNA is TGTGCCAGCAGTGAAAGGTGGGCCCAGCATTTT.